This is a list of T cell receptor beta chains from one sample in a study of blood T cells in healthy people across ages. One entry per CDR3 protein results from TCRdb running MiXCR on the 5' RACE reads. The table shows hundreds of thousands of distinct CDR3 sequences, with roughly 49% occurring only once. The sequenced sample consisted of blood. The receptors come from a woman aged 55-75 years in good health. CDR3s include the opening cysteine and the closing phenylalanine or tryptophan. Each record gives: J gene, D gene, V gene, clone size, CDR3 protein, CDR3 DNA. A D gene is named only where the DNA matches it firmly. Only some rows state a clone size, as once, few, many or a class for expanded clones.

TRBJ1-2 NA TRBV28 many CASRQLNYGYTF TGTGCCAGCAGACAGCTCAACTATGGCTACACCTTC
TRBJ2-3 NA TRBV18 NA CANKARSGDTQYF TGTGCCAACAAGGCGCGTTCTGGGGATACGCAGTATTTT
TRBJ2-1 TRBD2 TRBV7-2 NA CASSLDTGGPFIPFF TGTGCCAGCAGCTTAGATACGGGAGGGCCTTTTATCCCGTTCTTC
TRBJ2-3 TRBD2 TRBV7-3 few CASSTTSEDTQYF TGTGCCAGCAGCACTACTAGCGAAGATACGCAGTATTTT
TRBJ2-2 NA TRBV29-1 few CSVEGLFANTGELFF TGCAGCGTTGAAGGCTTGTTCGCGAACACCGGGGAGCTGTTTTTT
TRBJ2-4 TRBD2 TRBV18 NA CASSPPTSGGAKNIQYF TGTGCCAGCTCACCGCCTACTAGCGGGGGAGCCAAAAACATTCAGTACTTC
TRBJ2-2 NA TRBV11-2 few CASSLEPSAGELFF TGTGCCAGCAGCTTAGAGCCGTCGGCCGGGGAGCTGTTTTTT
TRBJ1-1 NA TRBV20-1 NA CSAYGDPNTEAFF TGCAGTGCGTACGGGGATCCGAACACTGAAGCTTTCTTT
TRBJ2-7 TRBD2 TRBV2 NA CASSEALAGGVNEQYF TGTGCCAGCAGTGAAGCCTTAGCGGGAGGGGTCAATGAGCAGTACTTC
TRBJ2-3 NA TRBV3-1 NA CASSQDSTGASTDTQYF TGTGCCAGCAGCCAAGACAGTACGGGTGCTAGCACAGATACGCAGTATTTT
TRBJ1-1 NA TRBV5-6 few CASSSLSRNTEAFF TGTGCCAGCAGCTCCTTATCCCGGAACACTGAAGCTTTCTTT
TRBJ2-7 TRBD1 TRBV9 NA CASSPAQGASYNEQYF TGTGCCAGCAGCCCGGCACAGGGGGCCTCCTACAATGAGCAGTACTTC
TRBJ2-7 TRBD2 TRBV12-3/TRBV12-4 NA CASSYGGTNNEQYF TGTGCCAGCAGTTATGGCGGGACTAACAATGAGCAGTACTTC
TRBJ2-5 TRBD2 TRBV20-1 once CSASGTSGSQTQYF TGCAGTGCCAGCGGGACTAGCGGGAGTCAGACCCAGTACTTC
TRBJ2-5 NA TRBV6-2/TRBV6-3 NA CASSELQGSKYF TGTGCCAGCAGCGAGCTCCAGGGTTCAAAGTACTTC
TRBJ2-5 NA TRBV5-4 NA CASSLPISETQYF TGTGCCAGCAGCTTACCGATATCAGAGACCCAGTACTTC
TRBJ2-1 NA TRBV19 NA CASSIPGNEQFF TGTGCCAGTAGTATACCGGGGAATGAGCAGTTCTTC
TRBJ2-6 NA TRBV20-1 NA CSARDKSMLGGYGANVLTF TGCAGTGCTAGAGATAAAAGCATGCTCGGGGGTTATGGGGCCAACGTCCTGACTTTC
TRBJ1-2 TRBD1 TRBV4-2 NA CASSQEWRVGGNYGYTF TGTGCCAGCAGCCAAGAATGGAGGGTAGGGGGCAACTATGGCTACACCTTC
TRBJ2-1 TRBD2 TRBV7-9 few CASSSRTSGRWNEQFF TGTGCCAGCAGCTCGCGGACTAGCGGGAGATGGAATGAGCAGTTCTTC
TRBJ1-2 NA TRBV5-1 NA CASSLQDHNYGYTF TGCGCCAGCAGTCTACAGGACCATAACTATGGCTACACCTTC
TRBJ2-7 NA TRBV10-3 NA CAISEPGAGNSYEQYF TGTGCCATCAGTGAGCCGGGGGCGGGTAACTCCTACGAGCAGTACTTC
TRBJ2-3 TRBD2 TRBV7-6 NA CASSPIGGTSGADTQYF TGTGCCAGCAGCCCGATAGGAGGGACTAGCGGGGCAGATACGCAGTATTTT
TRBJ2-6 NA TRBV20-1 few CSATVLGANVLTF TGCAGTGCTACCGTACTTGGGGCCAACGTCCTGACTTTC
TRBJ1-1 NA TRBV20-1 few CSARRRGAQDTEAFF TGCAGTGCTAGAAGGCGGGGGGCGCAGGACACTGAAGCTTTCTTT
TRBJ2-7 NA TRBV12-3/TRBV12-4 NA CASSFIYGGNEQYF TGTGCCAGCAGTTTTATCTACGGAGGAAACGAGCAGTACTTC
TRBJ2-3 NA TRBV6-5 few CASRPSPDTQYF TGTGCCAGCAGGCCGTCACCAGATACGCAGTATTTT
TRBJ2-7 NA TRBV7-2 NA CASSLRGNEQYF TGTGCCAGCAGCTTAAGGGGAAACGAGCAGTACTTC
TRBJ2-7 TRBD2 TRBV7-2 NA CASSLGEGRFEQYF TGTGCCAGCAGCTTAGGGGAGGGCCGTTTCGAGCAGTACTTC
TRBJ2-5 NA TRBV15 NA CATSRDGRETQYF TGTGCCACCAGCAGAGACGGGCGGGAGACCCAGTACTTC
TRBJ2-1 NA TRBV28 NA CASSLWGGGSSYNEQFF TGTGCCAGCAGTTTATGGGGAGGGGGAAGCTCCTATAATGAGCAGTTCTTC
TRBJ2-1 NA TRBV5-1 NA CAGSLDSSYNEQFF TGCGCCGGCAGCTTGGACAGCTCCTACAATGAGCAGTTCTTC
TRBJ2-7 TRBD2 TRBV6-1 NA CASSGASGSEYEQYF TGTGCCAGCAGTGGCGCTAGCGGGAGCGAGTACGAGCAGTACTTC
TRBJ2-7 NA TRBV6-2/TRBV6-3 once CASLGTYEQYF TGTGCCAGCCTTGGAACCTACGAGCAGTACTTC
TRBJ2-7 TRBD1 TRBV29-1 NA CSVKLSRDRPYEQYF TGCAGCGTTAAGTTATCGAGGGACAGGCCCTACGAGCAGTACTTC
TRBJ2-7 NA TRBV2 NA CASSGERVYEQYF TGTGCCAGCAGTGGCGAGAGGGTGTACGAGCAGTACTTC
TRBJ2-5 NA TRBV20-1 NA CSARDWRSQETQYF TGCAGTGCTAGAGACTGGAGAAGCCAAGAGACCCAGTACTTC
TRBJ2-4 TRBD1 TRBV28 NA CASSLARQGQNIQYF TGTGCCAGCAGTTTAGCCCGACAGGGTCAAAACATTCAGTACTTC
TRBJ1-1 TRBD1 TRBV28 NA CASRSRDRVTEAFF TGTGCCAGCAGGTCCCGAGACAGGGTTACTGAAGCTTTCTTT
TRBJ2-1 NA TRBV4-3 many CASSQDLPGGGYNEQFF TGCGCCAGCAGCCAAGATTTACCGGGGGGCGGTTACAATGAGCAGTTCTTC
TRBJ1-2 NA TRBV18 NA CASSNFMQGTAGYTF TGTGCCAGCTCAAACTTTATGCAGGGCACCGCTGGCTACACCTTC
TRBJ2-7 NA TRBV29-1 few CSVEMNYEQYF TGCAGCGTTGAAATGAATTACGAGCAGTACTTC
TRBJ1-1 NA TRBV7-2 NA CASSKYRDTEAFF TGTGCCAGCAGTAAGTACAGGGACACTGAAGCTTTCTTT
TRBJ2-7 TRBD2 TRBV20-1 NA CSARSKPQLAGGNYEQYF TGCAGTGCTAGATCCAAACCCCAGCTAGCGGGAGGAAACTACGAGCAGTACTTC
TRBJ2-7 TRBD1 TRBV10-3 few CAIKVRTGGYEQYF TGTGCCATCAAAGTACGGACAGGGGGATACGAGCAGTACTTC
TRBJ2-7 TRBD2 TRBV5-1 few CASSLEVAGFEQYF TGCGCCAGCAGCTTGGAAGTAGCGGGATTCGAGCAGTACTTC
TRBJ2-1 TRBD2 TRBV20-1 NA CSARAGLAIRVNEQFF TGCAGTGCTAGAGCGGGACTAGCAATACGGGTCAATGAGCAGTTCTTC
TRBJ2-6 NA TRBV11-2 NA CASSPWRQWGNGANVLTF TGTGCCAGCAGCCCGTGGAGGCAGTGGGGGAATGGGGCCAACGTCCTGACTTTC
TRBJ1-5 NA TRBV28 NA CAGSHGVNRQPQHF TGTGCCGGCAGCCACGGAGTCAACCGCCAGCCCCAGCATTTT
TRBJ2-1 NA TRBV28 NA CAGSLEEKQFF TGTGCCGGCAGTTTGGAGGAGAAGCAGTTCTTC
TRBJ2-3 TRBD1 TRBV29-1 NA CSVSDRAFTDTQYF TGCAGCGTTTCAGACAGGGCTTTCACAGATACGCAGTATTTT
TRBJ2-5 TRBD1 TRBV5-1 NA CASSRGTGEETQYF TGCGCCAGCAGCCGCGGGACAGGGGAAGAGACCCAGTACTTC